These 25 T cell receptor beta chains were sequenced from one sample in a study of vaccination and CD4 T cells after COVID-19. Cultured CD4+ T cell DNA was sequenced using the Oncomine TCR Beta short-read assay. TCRdb recomputed calls from the PCR reads with MiXCR, one row per CDR3 protein. The repertoire holds 10,000 to 15,000 distinct CDR3 sequences, 62% seen once, with approximately 12% in the top ten. Indicated treatment: approximately 10-day PBMC culture with coronavirus spike peptide pools or control peptides (ViraFEST assay). Their antigens are not known. The sequenced material came from CD4+ T cells from blood, cultured in vitro. These receptors were collected from a human donor who had recovered from COVID-19.

The J gene is TRBJ2-7, the V gene TRBV20-1; TRBD2 agrees at 14 bases. Germline CDR1 is DFQATT and CDR2 is SNEGSKA (reference sequence). The CDR3 loop spans 16 amino acids. Germline trimming cut 5 bases from V and 4 bases from J; bases unmatched to any gene: 10. CDR3 in amino acids: CSAAPGLAGVVYEQYF. CDR3 bases: TGCAGTGCTGCTCCGGGACTAGCGGGAGTGGTTTACGAGCAGTACTTC.

The J gene is TRBJ2-5, the V gene TRBV5-3; 14 bases fit TRBD2. TRBV5-3 is reported as an ORF; its role is uncertain. Unmatched junction bases numbered 5, after V lost 5 bases and J lost 2 bases. CDR3 length: 16 amino acids. This CDR3 reads CARSEGLAGAQETQYF. The CDR3 DNA is TGTGCCAGAAGTGAGGGACTAGCGGGAGCACAAGAGACCCAGTACTTC.

This clonotype was counted a few times. This rearrangement joins TRBV7-2 to TRBJ2-2; 16 bases fit TRBD2. With V trimmed by 3 bases and J by 5 bases, 0 bases remained unmatched. The germline V gene encodes CDR1 SGHTA and CDR2 FQGNSA. The CDR3 spans 16 residues. This CDR3 reads CASSLGLAGGTGELFF. DNA for the CDR3: TGTGCCAGCAGCTTGGGACTAGCGGGAGGGACCGGGGAGCTGTTTTTT.

V usage is TRBV5-1 and J usage is TRBJ1-4, with a weak D call TRBD1 (6 bases). V lost 0 bases and J lost 13, with 13 bases in between. Germline CDR1 reads SGHRS; CDR2 reads YFSETQ. The CDR3 totals 13 residues. The CDR3: CASSLAGGRGLFF. CDR3 in DNA: TGCGCCAGCAGCTTGGCCGGGGGGCGCGGACTGTTTTTT.

The rearrangement links TRBV20-1 to TRBJ1-5, with D possibly being TRBD1 (5 bases). From germline, CDR1 is DFQATT and CDR2 SNEGSKA (reference sequence). The CDR3 loop spans 12 amino acids. Trimming left V 5 bases short and J 5 bases short, with 10 bases between. The CDR3 DNA follows: TGCAGTGCTCGGCAGGGTGATCAGCCCCAGCATTTT. Protein sequence: CSARQGDQPQHF.

Comments on this clonotype: At one end, the junction sequence differs from germline, possibly due to a read error. V usage is TRBV7-2 and J usage is TRBJ2-5; TRBD2 matches 9 bases. The CDR3 runs to 19 residues. Germline-derived CDR1 and CDR2 are SGHTA and FQGNSA. In DNA, the CDR3 is TGTGCCAGCAGCTTAGCTAGAAGTTTAGCGGGGGCGTACCAAGAGACCCAGTACTTT. Translation gives CASSLARSLAGAYQETQYF. The variable domain in full, completed from reference TRBV7-2 and TRBJ2-5, reads GAGVSQSPSNKVTEKGKDVELRCDPISGHTALYWYRQSLGQGLEFLIYFQGNSAPDKSGLPSDRFSAERTGGSVSTLTIQRTQQEDSAVYLCASSLARSLAGAYQETQYFGPGTRLLVL.

The rearrangement uses TRBV2 and TRBJ1-1; D is uncertain. Germline V lookup: CDR1 SNHLY, CDR2 FYNNEI. The CDR3 is 15 amino acids. V dropped 2 bases and J dropped 4 bases, with 14 bases sitting between them. CDR3 residues: CASSENKGRFTEAFF. The CDR3 DNA is TGTGCCAGCAGTGAAAATAAGGGCAGGTTCACTGAAGCTTTCTTT.

The V call is TRBV28, the J call TRBJ2-6; tentative D call: TRBD1 (6 bases). The germline V gene has CDR1 MDHEN and CDR2 SYDVKM. The CDR3 has 14 amino acids. Trimming pared 7 bases from V and 2 bases from J, leaving 9 bases between. The CDR3 nucleotides are TGTGCCAGCACGAAGGGGGCTGGGGCCAACGTCCTGACTTTC. This sequence encodes CASTKGAGANVLTF.

This clonotype is categorized as large. The chain uses TRBV21-1 and TRBJ2-5; the table's D call TRBD2 went unverified against the DNA. TRBV21-1 counts as a pseudogene. This CDR3 region has 13 residues. Here the CDR3 reads CASSKPSGETQYF. DNA of the CDR3: TGTGCCAGCAGCAAACCCTCTGGAGAGACCCAGTACTTC.

The V gene is TRBV7-9, the J gene TRBJ1-6, with 8 bases that match TRBD1. V lost 6 bases, J lost 9 bases, and 7 bases stayed unmatched. Germline CDR1 is SEHNR and CDR2 is FQNEAQ (reference sequence). There are 14 residues in the CDR3. The CDR3 nucleotides read TGTGCCAGCAGTATCGGACAGGGAAGTTCACCCCTCCACTTT. It is translated as CASSIGQGSSPLHF.

The chain combines TRBV7-2 with TRBJ1-2; 11 positions match TRBD1. The J segment lost 2 bases and the V segment lost 3 bases, leaving 2 bases of the junction unmatched. Germline V CDR1 and CDR2: SGHTA, FQGNSA. CDR3 size: 15 residues. The CDR3 sequence is CASSFGTGGNYGYTF. For the CDR3, the DNA is TGTGCCAGCAGCTTCGGGACAGGGGGGAACTATGGCTACACCTTC.

This clonotype turned up a few times. The chain employs TRBV6-5 and TRBJ2-2; TRBD1 aligns across 11 bases. With V trimmed by 3 bases and J by 0 bases, 3 bases remained unmatched. From germline, CDR1 is MNHEY and CDR2 SVGAGI. The length of the CDR3 is 17 residues. The CDR3 sequence: CASSYRTGGANTGELFF. The CDR3 bases are TGTGCCAGCAGTTATCGGACAGGGGGCGCGAACACCGGGGAGCTGTTTTTT.

This clonotype was picked up a small number of times. The chain carries TRBV25-1 and TRBJ2-7; 8 bases match TRBD1. CDR3 size: 11 residues. V shed 8 bases and J 6 bases; nucleotides not matched to a gene: 3. CDR1 is MGHDK, CDR2 SYGVNS, per germline. CDR3 protein: CASRQGREQYF. The CDR3 DNA sequence: TGTGCCAGCCGACAGGGGCGCGAGCAGTACTTC.

The chain carries TRBV27 and TRBJ2-5; D remains unclear. V lost 3 bases and J lost 3, with 2 bases in between. Germline V gene lookup returns CDR1 MNHEY and CDR2 SMNVEV (reference sequence). The CDR3 covers 11 residues. CDR3 DNA: TGTGCCAGCAGTTTTGAAGAGACCCAGTACTTC. This translates into CASSFEETQYF.

This sequence joins TRBV2 and TRBJ1-6; the D gene is possibly TRBD1 (5 bases). Trimming cost V 3 bases and J 7 bases, with 16 bases left between them. The CDR3 runs 16 residues. Germline CDR1 is SNHLY and CDR2 is FYNNEI. This CDR3 is CASSDSTGQPNSPLHF. In DNA form, the CDR3 reads TGTGCCAGCAGTGATTCTACAGGACAACCGAATTCACCCCTCCACTTT.

The chain links TRBV4-2 to TRBJ1-6; the match to TRBD1 covers 7 bases. The germline gives CDR1 LGHNA, CDR2 YNFKEQ. V lost 0 bases to trimming and J lost 13 bases; unmatched junction nucleotides: 6. This CDR3 spans 14 amino acids. The DNA for the CDR3 is TGTGCCAGCAGCCAAGATCCGACAGGGACCCCCCTCCACTTT. It yields the protein CASSQDPTGTPLHF.

The gene calls are TRBV27 and TRBJ2-3; D unresolved. Trimming shortened V by 6 bases and J by 8 bases, and 18 bases separated the two germline ends. CDR1 is MNHEY and CDR2 is SMNVEV in the germline V gene (reference sequence). CDR3 length equals 14 residues. Here the CDR3 reads CASSLGWPPATQYF. The CDR3 DNA reads TGTGCCAGCAGCCTGGGTTGGCCGCCAGCTACGCAGTATTTT.

J is TRBJ2-7 and V is TRBV20-1; 11 bases fit TRBD1. Germline-derived CDR1 and CDR2 are DFQATT and SNEGSKA (reference sequence). The CDR3 length is 16 residues. J lost 0 bases, V lost 6 bases, and 10 bases had no gene match. The chain's CDR3 is CSALPGQGAHSYEQYF. CDR3 nucleotide sequence: TGCAGTGCCTTACCCGGACAGGGGGCTCACTCCTACGAGCAGTACTTC.

The chain links TRBV7-9 to TRBJ1-5; D not resolved. There are 15 residues in the CDR3. The germline CDR1 and CDR2 sequences are SEHNR and FQNEAQ (reference sequence). The germline V and J ends were trimmed by 5 bases and 0 bases, with 11 bases remaining between them. Here the CDR3 reads CASSLEASSNQPQHF. CDR3 in DNA: TGTGCCAGCAGCCTAGAGGCCAGTAGCAATCAGCCCCAGCATTTT.

V and J are TRBV20-1 and TRBJ2-2, with TRBD2 matching 9 bases. J was trimmed by 4 bases and V by 6 bases; bases with no gene match: 6. This CDR3 spans 14 amino acids. The germline gives CDR1 DFQATT, CDR2 SNEGSKA (reference sequence). The CDR3 sequence: CSAEAGGFTGELFF. CDR3 nucleotides: TGCAGTGCCGAAGCGGGAGGATTCACCGGGGAGCTGTTTTTT.

The gene calls are TRBV19 and TRBJ1-1, with a tentative D call TRBD1 (5 bases). Germline-derived CDR1 and CDR2 are LNHDA and SQIVND (reference sequence). CDR3 length: 14 residues. The V end was cut by 6 bases, the J end by 5 bases, with 16 bases between. CDR3 DNA: TGTGCCAGTAGGGCACTGGGACCGGGAACTGAAGCTTTCTTT. Translated: CASRALGPGTEAFF.

This clonotype was counted only a few times. The rearrangement uses TRBV30 and TRBJ1-5; no clear D. The CDR3 consists of 14 residues. Germline V gene data show CDR1 as GTSNPN and CDR2 as SVGIG (reference sequence). The V gene lost 3 bases and the J gene lost 0 bases, with 9 bases spanning the gap. The CDR3 region has the DNA TGTGCCTGGAGCGAAGGGAGTAGCAATCAGCCCCAGCATTTT. Translated, it gives CAWSEGSSNQPQHF. The whole variable domain, remainder taken from reference TRBV30 and TRBJ1-5, is SQTIHQWPATLVQPVGSPLSLECTVEGTSNPNLYWYRQAAGRGLQLLFYSVGIGQISSEVPQNLSASRPQDRQFILSSKKLLLSDSGFYLCAWSEGSSNQPQHFGDGTRLSIL.

The CDR3: CASAPRGDGYTF. Written as DNA, the CDR3 is TGTGCCAGTGCCCCCAGGGGCGATGGCTACACCTTC. The chain couples TRBV19 to TRBJ1-2; D possibly corresponds to TRBD1 (6 bases). The CDR3 is 12 residues long. V was clipped by 8 bases and J by 6 bases, with 13 bases between them. Germline V gene data show CDR1 as LNHDA and CDR2 as SQIVND (reference sequence).

This clonotype showed up just a few times. V and J are TRBV15 and TRBJ2-5; 8 nucleotides align to TRBD2. Germline CDR1 LNHNV, CDR2 YYDKDF (reference sequence). CDR3 length: 16 residues. J gave up 2 bases and V 6 bases, and 11 bases lay outside the gene matches. CDR3 sequence (DNA): TGTGCCACCAGTGGTCTTGGCGGGAGGCAACAAGAGACCCAGTACTTC. Its translation: CATSGLGGRQQETQYF.

This chain joins TRBV30 and TRBJ2-5; TRBD1 agrees at 8 bases. The CDR3 is made up of 13 amino acids. Germline CDR1 is GTSNPN and CDR2 is SVGIG (reference sequence). J was trimmed by 3 bases and V by 3 bases; bases with no gene match: 3. The CDR3 region is CAWRLTGEETQYF. The CDR3 coding sequence is TGTGCCTGGAGGCTGACAGGGGAAGAGACCCAGTACTTC.